Below are 22 T cell receptor beta chains sequenced from a single sample in a study of multiple sclerosis patients with progressive multifocal leukoencephalopathy. Time point meaning: more than five months of natalizumab therapy. Using immunoSEQ multiplex PCR, the repertoire was profiled, and TCRdb retains in-frame clones only, with some absent. This repertoire shows 29,000 or so clones, roughly nine tenths found once; its top ten account for 1.5%. This specimen consisted of PBMCs, obtained from a patient treated with natalizumab. The source is a human donor with multiple sclerosis.

The chain links TRBV4-3 to TRBJ1-1; the D is unclear. The V gene's germline CDR1 is LGHNA and CDR2 YSLEER. V was shortened by 0 bases and J by 0 bases, with 11 bases between the two germline ends. This CDR3 contains 16 residues. CDR3 residues: CASSQERSVLNTEAFF. CDR3 DNA sequence: TGCGCCAGCAGCCAAGAAAGGTCGGTCCTGAACACTGAAGCTTTCTTT.

The V and J genes are TRBV6-6 and TRBJ2-5; TRBD1 or TRBD2 may be the D gene (7 bases each). Matching the DNA end better, TRBJ2-7 makes the J call doubtful. Looked up from germline, CDR1 is MNHNY and CDR2 is SVGAGI (reference sequence). The length of the CDR3 is 15 residues. CDR3 sequence: CASGQGRGQSLEQYF. The CDR3 nucleotides are TGTGCCAGCGGCCAGGGGAGGGGGCAGAGTCTCGAGCAGTACTTC.

Relative to its sample, this clone is medium-sized (0.01 to 0.1%). The V call is TRBV7-9, the J call TRBJ1-2; D is undetermined. Per the germline V gene, CDR1 is SEHNR and CDR2 is FQNEAQ (reference sequence). Trimming left V 7 bases short and J 3 bases short, with 15 bases between. The CDR3 consists of 14 residues. The CDR3: CASTSDRKDYGYTF. The DNA for the CDR3 is TGTGCCAGCACCTCTGATCGGAAGGACTATGGCTACACCTTC.

This chain links TRBV28 with TRBJ1-5; 8 nucleotides match TRBD1. This CDR3 spans 15 amino acids. With V trimmed by 7 bases and J by 4 bases, 9 bases remained unmatched. The germline gives CDR1 MDHEN, CDR2 SYDVKM. For the CDR3, the DNA is TGTGCCAGCAACCTCAGGGGGCTGATGAATCAGCCCCAGCATTTT. Translated, it gives CASNLRGLMNQPQHF.

This chain joins TRBV7-2 and TRBJ1-1; D unresolved. Germline CDR1 and CDR2: SGHTA and FQGNSA. This CDR3 is built from 14 residues. The V end lost 2 bases, the J end lost 10 bases, and 17 bases lay between the germline ends. CDR3 nucleotide sequence: TGTGCCAGCAGCTTATTTAAGGGCCCGGATCGAGCTTTCTTT. This translates into CASSLFKGPDRAFF. The full variable domain, rest sourced from reference TRBV7-2 and TRBJ1-1, is GAGVSQSPSNKVTEKGKDVELRCDPISGHTALYWYRQSLGQGLEFLIYFQGNSAPDKSGLPSDRFSAERTGGSVSTLTIQRTQQEDSAVYLCASSLFKGPDRAFFGQGTRLTVV.

V and J are TRBV19 and TRBJ2-1; D is possibly TRBD1 (6 bases). The CDR3 is made up of 14 amino acids. V was pared by 0 bases and J by 9 bases, with 12 bases between. Germline assignment: CDR1 LNHDA and CDR2 SQIVND (reference sequence). Here the CDR3 DNA reads TGTGCCAGTAGTATAGATCAGGGGAGCAGTGAGCAGTTCTTC. Translation: CASSIDQGSSEQFF.

V and J are TRBV19 and TRBJ1-1; no clear D gene. CDR1 and CDR2 (germline): LNHDA, SQIVND (reference sequence). Trimming shortened V by 8 bases and J by 1 base, and 8 bases separated the two germline ends. The CDR3 is made up of 12 amino acids. CDR3 amino acids: CASGLGNTEAFF. CDR3 DNA sequence: TGTGCCAGTGGGTTGGGGAACACTGAAGCTTTCTTT.

The chain couples TRBV6-1 to TRBJ1-3; unclear D gene. The CDR3 runs 15 residues. V shed 5 bases and J shed 0 bases, with 11 bases lying between them. Germline V gene data show CDR1 as MNHNS and CDR2 as SASEGT. For the CDR3, the DNA is TGTGCCAGCAGTCCTATCACGGCCTCTGGAAACACCATATATTTT. It codes for CASSPITASGNTIYF.

The gene calls are TRBV5-1 and TRBJ2-5; 12 bases map to TRBD2. With the DNA end fitting TRBJ2-7 better, the J assignment may be wrong. Germline values: CDR1 SGHRS, CDR2 YFSETQ. This CDR3 is 16 amino acids long. The CDR3 DNA is TGCGCCAGCAAAGTAGGGGCTAGCGGGAGGGCCGTCGAGCAGTACTTC. It codes for CASKVGASGRAVEQYF.

The chain uses TRBV27 and TRBJ1-5, with D possibly matching TRBD1 (5 bases). The CDR3 spans 17 residues. Germline V CDR1 and CDR2: MNHEY, SMNVEV (reference sequence). V dropped 8 bases and J dropped 5 bases, with 25 bases sitting between them. CDR3 amino acids: CASGEGRQSYRHQPQHF. CDR3 nucleotides: TGTGCCAGCGGGGAAGGGAGACAATCCTACAGGCATCAGCCCCAGCATTTT.

The V and J genes are TRBV29-1 and TRBJ2-7; maybe TRBD2 (6 bases). CDR1 is SQVTM and CDR2 is ANQGSEA in the germline V gene. This CDR3 region has 14 residues. V was cut by 5 bases and J by 1 base, with 15 bases left in between. This CDR3 is CSVLPGTGSYEQYF. The CDR3 DNA follows: TGCAGCGTTCTGCCCGGGACTGGGTCCTACGAGCAGTACTTC.

The genes are TRBV2 and TRBJ1-1; D ambiguous. This CDR3 contains 14 residues. Germline V gene data show CDR1 as SNHLY and CDR2 as FYNNEI. The V end was cut by 7 bases, the J end by 0 bases, with 12 bases between. The CDR3 DNA follows: TGTGCCAGCACTGTTCTAGGTGTGAACACTGAAGCTTTCTTT. Translating it yields CASTVLGVNTEAFF.

The V and J genes are TRBV4-1 and TRBJ1-2; D is unresolved. The length of the CDR3 is 13 residues. Germline V lookup: CDR1 MGHRA, CDR2 YSYEKL. The V end lost 3 bases, the J end lost 7 bases, and 12 bases lay between the germline ends. In DNA, the CDR3 is TGCGCCAGCAGCCACGGGGAGGGAAGTGGCTACACCTTC. It translates to CASSHGEGSGYTF.

This rearrangement joins TRBV7-8 to TRBJ2-7; D is ambiguous. The CDR3 is 11 amino acids. Germline CDR1 reads SGHVS; CDR2 reads FQNEAQ. V dropped 1 base and J dropped 6 bases, with 4 bases sitting between them. The CDR3 bases are TGTGCCAGCAGCTTAGGCGTCGAGCAGTACTTC. This codes for CASSLGVEQYF.

The chain combines TRBV14 with TRBJ2-7, with D perhaps matching TRBD1 (7 bases). The length of the CDR3 is 15 residues. The germline gives CDR1 SGHDN, CDR2 FVKESK. Trimming cost V 4 bases and J 2 bases, with 15 bases left between them. The CDR3, as DNA: TGTGCCAGCAGCCCTGGGGGGCAGGGGGCCTACGAGCAGTACTTC. It is translated as CASSPGGQGAYEQYF.

The rearrangement uses TRBV7-2 and TRBJ1-5; TRBD1 is a possible D gene (5 bases). From germline, CDR1 is SGHTA and CDR2 FQGNSA. The CDR3 is 11 residues long. V lost 6 bases and J 9 bases, leaving 9 bases between the germline ends. CDR3 coding DNA: TGTGCCAGCAGTAAGCAGGGGCCCCAGCATTTT. Residues: CASSKQGPQHF.

The rearrangement links TRBV29-1 to TRBJ2-5; 7 bases align to TRBD2. The V gene end was trimmed by 7 bases and the J gene end by 5 bases; junction bases not matched to a gene: 13. The germline V gene encodes CDR1 SQVTM and CDR2 ANQGSEA. This CDR3 spans 14 amino acids. CDR3 region: CSGGVREPVETQYF. DNA of the CDR3: TGCAGCGGTGGGGTGCGGGAGCCCGTTGAGACCCAGTACTTC.

The rearrangement joins TRBV30 to TRBJ2-1, with 8 nucleotides matching TRBD2. The CDR3 runs 15 residues. Germline CDR1 reads GTSNPN; CDR2 reads SVGIG (reference sequence). The junction had 10 bases not matched to a gene; V was cut back by 0 bases and J by 9 bases. CDR3 nucleotide sequence: TGTGCCTGGAGTGTACTATCGGGAGGGCCCAGTGAGCAGTTCTTC. Translated: CAWSVLSGGPSEQFF.

The J gene is TRBJ2-7, the V gene TRBV5-8, with D uncertain. The CDR3 length is 14 residues. The V gene's germline CDR1 is SGHTS and CDR2 YDEGEE. V dropped 0 bases and J dropped 3 bases, with 10 bases sitting between them. This chain's CDR3 is CASSLVVGHYEQYF. The DNA of the CDR3 is TGTGCCAGCAGCTTGGTCGTAGGGCACTACGAGCAGTACTTC.

This chain joins TRBV7-3 and TRBJ2-5; TRBD1 is a possible D gene (6 bases). Germline values: CDR1 SGHTA, CDR2 FQGTGA. The CDR3 loop spans 13 amino acids. V gave up 5 bases and J gave up 2 bases, with 9 bases separating them. The CDR3 DNA reads TGTGCCAGCAGCCTGGGACAACAAGAGACCCAGTACTTC. This encodes CASSLGQQETQYF.

The chain has TRBV11-3 and TRBJ1-1, with 7 bases matching TRBD1. This CDR3 is 12 amino acids long. CDR1 and CDR2 (germline): SGHNT, YENEEA. The V and J ends lost 3 bases and 10 bases, in that order; junction bases with no gene match: 5. This CDR3 is CASSFQGGPAFF. The DNA for the CDR3 is TGTGCCAGCAGCTTCCAGGGGGGGCCAGCTTTCTTT.

The chain uses TRBV5-1 and TRBJ2-7, with TRBD2 matching 14 bases. This CDR3 has 15 residues. V lost 4 bases and J lost 7; bases outside the gene matches: 7. Germline assignment: CDR1 SGHRS and CDR2 YFSETQ. The CDR3 protein is CASSGGLAGVAEQYF. The CDR3 DNA reads as TGCGCCAGCAGCGGGGGACTAGCGGGAGTAGCGGAGCAGTACTTC.